This TCR beta chain came from a study of glioma-infiltrating T cells. This CDR3 is built from 13 residues. V lost 5 bases and J 5 bases, leaving 12 bases between the germline ends. Germline V gene data show CDR1 as SEHNR and CDR2 as FQNEAQ (reference sequence). Amplification of TCR alpha and beta CDR3 regions from RNA used iRepertoire nested multiplex PCR. Each CDR3 protein is one row after TCRdb ran MiXCR on the multiplex PCR reads. The table shows some 90,000 distinct CDR3 sequences, with around 42% occurring only once. This clonotype was detected many times. Sequenced input: glioma tissue, nonneoplastic brain tissue, or PBMCs (not recorded which). The V and J genes are TRBV7-9 and TRBJ2-5; TRBD2 might be the D (6 bases). This TCR was recovered from a human donor with low-grade glioma or glioblastoma, undergoing nonglioma brain surgery, or in good health (not recorded which). The CDR3 region is CASSPTSRETQYF. The CDR3 coding sequence is TGTGCCAGCAGCCCCACTAGCCGTGAGACCCAGTACTTC. The complete variable domain, with remaining parts taken from reference TRBV7-9 and TRBJ2-5, reads DTGVSQNPRHKITKRGQNVTFRCDPISEHNRLYWYRQTLGQGPEFLTYFQNEAQLEKSRLLSDRFSAERPKGSFSTLEIQRTEQGDSAMYLCASSPTSRETQYFGPGTRLLVL.